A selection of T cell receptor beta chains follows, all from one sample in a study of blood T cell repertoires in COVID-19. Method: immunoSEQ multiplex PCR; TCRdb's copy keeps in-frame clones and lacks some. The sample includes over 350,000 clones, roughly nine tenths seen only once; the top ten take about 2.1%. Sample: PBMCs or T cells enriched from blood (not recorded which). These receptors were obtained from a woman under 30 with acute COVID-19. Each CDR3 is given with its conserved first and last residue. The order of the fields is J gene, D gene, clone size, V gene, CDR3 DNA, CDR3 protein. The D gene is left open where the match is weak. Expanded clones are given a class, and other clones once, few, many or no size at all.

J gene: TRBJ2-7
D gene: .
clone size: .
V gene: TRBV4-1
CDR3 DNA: TGCGCCAGCAGCCAGGTTGGACTGGAAGGCGAGCAGTACTTC
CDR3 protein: CASSQVGLEGEQYF

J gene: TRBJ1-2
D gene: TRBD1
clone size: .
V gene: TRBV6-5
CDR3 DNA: TGTGCCAGCAGAACCCCAGGGACAGCTTATGGCTACACCTTC
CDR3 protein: CASRTPGTAYGYTF

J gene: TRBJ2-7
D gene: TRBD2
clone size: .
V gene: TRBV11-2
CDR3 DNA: TGTGCCAGCAGCAAGAGGACTAGCGGGATGGGGGAGCAGTACTTC
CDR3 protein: CASSKRTSGMGEQYF

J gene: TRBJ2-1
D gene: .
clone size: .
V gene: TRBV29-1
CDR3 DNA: TGCAGCGTTGAGCGGAGACCCTACGATGAGCAGTTCTTC
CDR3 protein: CSVERRPYDEQFF

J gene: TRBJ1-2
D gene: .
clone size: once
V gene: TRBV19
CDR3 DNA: TGTGCCAGTAGTATCTTTCCCAGCGATCCGAACTATGGCTACACCTTC
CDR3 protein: CASSIFPSDPNYGYTF

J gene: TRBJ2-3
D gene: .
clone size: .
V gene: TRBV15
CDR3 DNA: TGTGCCACCAGCAGGAAACAAGACAGATTCACAGATACGCAGTATTTT
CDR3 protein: CATSRKQDRFTDTQYF

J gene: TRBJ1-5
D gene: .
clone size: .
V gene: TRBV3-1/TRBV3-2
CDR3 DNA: TGTGCCAGCAGCCAAGCTTATCAGGGAAATCAGCCCCAGCATTTT
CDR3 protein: CASSQAYQGNQPQHF

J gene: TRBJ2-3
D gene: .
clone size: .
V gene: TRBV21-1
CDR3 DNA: TGTGCCAGCAGCCGTCGGAGGGAGTCTAGCACAGATACGCAGTATTTT
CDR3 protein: CASSRRRESSTDTQYF

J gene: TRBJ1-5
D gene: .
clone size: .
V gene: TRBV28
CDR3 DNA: TGTGCCAGCACCCAGGCACGAATTCAGCCCCAGCATTTT
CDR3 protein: CASTQARIQPQHF

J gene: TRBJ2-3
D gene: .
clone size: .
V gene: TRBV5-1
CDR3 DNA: TGCGCCAGCAGCTCCCACATAAATACGCAGTATTTT
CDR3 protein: CASSSHINTQYF

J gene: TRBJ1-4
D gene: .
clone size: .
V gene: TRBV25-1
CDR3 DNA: TGTGCCAGCCGGAGAACTTCAACTAATGAAAAACTGTTTTTT
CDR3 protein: CASRRTSTNEKLFF

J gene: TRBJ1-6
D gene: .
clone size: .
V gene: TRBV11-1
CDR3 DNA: TGTGCCAGCAGGCCACGATCGAGCTCCTATAATTCACCCCTCCACTTT
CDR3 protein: CASRPRSSSYNSPLHF

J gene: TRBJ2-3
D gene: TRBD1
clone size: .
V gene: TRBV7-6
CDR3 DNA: TGTGCCAGCAGCTACCGGGACAGGGAGATCGATACGCAGTATTTT
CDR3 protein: CASSYRDREIDTQYF

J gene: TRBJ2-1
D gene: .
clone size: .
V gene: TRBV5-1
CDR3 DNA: TGCGCCAGCAGCTACCAGGGCTCCTACAATGAGCAGTTCTTC
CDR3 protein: CASSYQGSYNEQFF

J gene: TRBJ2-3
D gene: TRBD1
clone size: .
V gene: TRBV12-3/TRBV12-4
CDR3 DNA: TGTGCCAGCAGTTTAGGGACAGGGGTGACGCAGTATTTT
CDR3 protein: CASSLGTGVTQYF

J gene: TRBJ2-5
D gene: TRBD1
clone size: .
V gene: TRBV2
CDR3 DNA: TGTGCCAGCAGTGAACAGGGGGCGTCAGTGGAGACCCAGTACTTC
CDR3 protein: CASSEQGASVETQYF

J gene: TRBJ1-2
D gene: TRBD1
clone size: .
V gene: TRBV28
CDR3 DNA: TGTGCCAGCAGGCAGACAGGGTACTATGGCTACACCTTC
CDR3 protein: CASRQTGYYGYTF

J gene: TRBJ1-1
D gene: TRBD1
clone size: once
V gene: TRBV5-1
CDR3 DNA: TGCGCCAGCAGCTTGCCAGGGGGAGATACTGAAGCTTTCTTT
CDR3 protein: CASSLPGGDTEAFF

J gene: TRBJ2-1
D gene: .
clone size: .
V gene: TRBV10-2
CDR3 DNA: TGCGCCAGCAGTGAGTTGCGGGTTTCCGGGCACAATGAGCAGTTCTTC
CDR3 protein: CASSELRVSGHNEQFF

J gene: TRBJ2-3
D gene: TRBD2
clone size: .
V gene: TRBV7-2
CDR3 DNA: TGTGCCAGCAGCTCCCTAAGACTAGCGGGAGATACGCAGTATTTT
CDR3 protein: CASSSLRLAGDTQYF

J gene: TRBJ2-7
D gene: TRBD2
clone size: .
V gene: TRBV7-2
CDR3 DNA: TGTGCCAGCAGCTTATCTTCTAGCGGGAGGGCGGACCAGTACTTC
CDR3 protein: CASSLSSSGRADQYF

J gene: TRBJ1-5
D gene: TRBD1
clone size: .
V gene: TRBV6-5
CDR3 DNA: TGTGCCAGCAGTTGGGACAGTCCAAGCAATCAGCCCCAGCATTTT
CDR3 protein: CASSWDSPSNQPQHF

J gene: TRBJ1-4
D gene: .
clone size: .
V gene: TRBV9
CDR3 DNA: TGTGCCAGCAGCCCTACTAGTTCTAATGAAAAACTGTTTTTT
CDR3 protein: CASSPTSSNEKLFF

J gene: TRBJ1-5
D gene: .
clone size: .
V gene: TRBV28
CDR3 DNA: TGTGCCAGCAGTTTATCCAGGCCGGGGAATCAGCCCCAGCATTTT
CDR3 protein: CASSLSRPGNQPQHF

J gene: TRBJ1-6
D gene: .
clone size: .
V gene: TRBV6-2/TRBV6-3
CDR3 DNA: TGTGCCAGCAGTTCCATACACCTTAATAATTCACCCCTCCACTTT
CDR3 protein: CASSSIHLNNSPLHF

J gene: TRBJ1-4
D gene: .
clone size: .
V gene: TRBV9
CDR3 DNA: TGTGCCAGCAGCGGGCACCACAGTACAACTAATGAAAAACTGTTTTTT
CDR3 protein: CASSGHHSTTNEKLFF

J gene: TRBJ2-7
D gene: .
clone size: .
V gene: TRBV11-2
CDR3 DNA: TGTGCCAGCAGAGGTGGTCGAGACAACTACGAGCAGTACTTC
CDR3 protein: CASRGGRDNYEQYF

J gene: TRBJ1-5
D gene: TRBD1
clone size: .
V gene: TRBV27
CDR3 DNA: TGTGCCAGCAGACCCGACAGGGGGTTCGATCAGCCCCAGCATTTT
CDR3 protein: CASRPDRGFDQPQHF

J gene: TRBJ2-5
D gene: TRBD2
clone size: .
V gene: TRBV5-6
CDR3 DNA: TGTGCCAGCAGCTTACCAGCGGGAGGGGAAGAGACCCAGTACTTC
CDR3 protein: CASSLPAGGEETQYF

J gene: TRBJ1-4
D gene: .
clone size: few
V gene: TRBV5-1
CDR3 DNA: TGCGCCAGCAGCTTTTCGCTCACTACTAATGAAAAACTGTTTTTT
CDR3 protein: CASSFSLTTNEKLFF

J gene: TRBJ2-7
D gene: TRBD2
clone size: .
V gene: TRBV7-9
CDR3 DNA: TGTGCCAGCCAAAGCGGGACCTACGAGCAGTACTTC
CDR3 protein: CASQSGTYEQYF

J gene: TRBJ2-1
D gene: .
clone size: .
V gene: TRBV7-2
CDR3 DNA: TGTGCCAGCAAAGATAGGGGGGGCTATGAGCAGTTCTTC
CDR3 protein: CASKDRGGYEQFF

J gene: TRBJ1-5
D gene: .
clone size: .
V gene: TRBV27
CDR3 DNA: TGTGCCAGCAGTCCGACGCGGAAGTATAGCAATCAGCCCCAGCATTTT
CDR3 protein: CASSPTRKYSNQPQHF

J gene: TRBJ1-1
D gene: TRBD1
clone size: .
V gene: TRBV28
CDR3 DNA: TGTGCCAGCAGTCTAGGGGACAGGGTAGGAGCGACTGAAGCTTTCTTT
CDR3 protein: CASSLGDRVGATEAFF

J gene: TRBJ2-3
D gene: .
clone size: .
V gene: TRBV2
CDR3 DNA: TGTGCCAGCAGTCTTCTAACTAGCACAGATACGCAGTATTTT
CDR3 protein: CASSLLTSTDTQYF

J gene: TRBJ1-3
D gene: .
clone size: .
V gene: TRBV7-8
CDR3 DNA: TGTGCCAGCAGGCAGATTTCTGGAAACACCATATATTTT
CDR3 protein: CASRQISGNTIYF

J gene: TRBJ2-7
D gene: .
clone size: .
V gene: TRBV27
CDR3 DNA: TGTGCCAGCAGTCCGATGGGGACTTACGAGCAGTACTTC
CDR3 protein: CASSPMGTYEQYF

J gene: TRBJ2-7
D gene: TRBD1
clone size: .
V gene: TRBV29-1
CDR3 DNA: TGCAGCGCTAATTCCAGGGGGAGCCTCAACGCCTACGAGCAGTACTTC
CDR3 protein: CSANSRGSLNAYEQYF

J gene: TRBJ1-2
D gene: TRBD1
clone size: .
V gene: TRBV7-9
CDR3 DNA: TGTGCCAGCAGCCCGACAGGGGGGGACTATGGCTACACCTTC
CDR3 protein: CASSPTGGDYGYTF

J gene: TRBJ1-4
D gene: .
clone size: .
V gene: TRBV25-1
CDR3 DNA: TGTGCCAGCAGTAACAAACAGGGTCTCAATGAAAAACTGTTTTTT
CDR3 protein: CASSNKQGLNEKLFF

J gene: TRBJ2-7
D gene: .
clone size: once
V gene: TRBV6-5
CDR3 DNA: TGTGCCAGCAGTTATACGGGAAACTACGAGCAGTACTTC
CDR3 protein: CASSYTGNYEQYF